Described below is a single T cell receptor (beta chain) sequence and its context. Its antigen remains unknown. PCR used 60 Vbeta primers and 13 Jbeta primers. Clones were read by immunoSEQ multiplex PCR, and TCRdb kept only the in-frame ones, dropping some. The sample holds about 130,000 clones, about 10% seen once. This entry belongs to a study of cytomegalovirus exposure and HLA in healthy donors. Findings and limits, study-wide: For presence/absence analyses, sequencing depth was assumed to be roughly uniform across donors. Sequencing had likely introduced a cluster of highly shared sequence variants as an artifact.

Trimming took off 1 base at V and 6 bases at J, with 7 bases between the two ends. CDR3 size: 13 residues. Germline CDR1 MGHRA, CDR2 YSYEKL. This chain links TRBV4-1 with TRBJ2-1, with D uncertain. Sequenced: PBMCs. This TCR was recovered from a woman aged 18-30 years in good health and CMV-seropositive. CDR3 region: CASSQGPLNEQFF. The CDR3, as DNA: TGCGCCAGCAGCCAAGGGCCCCTCAATGAGCAGTTCTTC.